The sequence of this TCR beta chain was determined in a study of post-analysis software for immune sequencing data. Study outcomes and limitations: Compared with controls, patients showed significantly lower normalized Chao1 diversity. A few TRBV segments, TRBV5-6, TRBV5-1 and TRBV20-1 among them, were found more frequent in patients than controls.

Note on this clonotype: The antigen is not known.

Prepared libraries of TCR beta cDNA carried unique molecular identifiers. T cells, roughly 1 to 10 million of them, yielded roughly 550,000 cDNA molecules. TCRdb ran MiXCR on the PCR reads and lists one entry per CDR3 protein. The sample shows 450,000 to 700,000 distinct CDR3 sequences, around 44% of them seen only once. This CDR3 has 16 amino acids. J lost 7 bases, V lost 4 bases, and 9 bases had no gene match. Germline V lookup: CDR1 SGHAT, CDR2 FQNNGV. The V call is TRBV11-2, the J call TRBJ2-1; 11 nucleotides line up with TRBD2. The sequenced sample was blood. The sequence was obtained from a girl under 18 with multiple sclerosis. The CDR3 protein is CASSSTLAGGPNEQFF. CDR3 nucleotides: TGTGCCAGCAGCTCAACCTTAGCGGGAGGGCCAAATGAGCAGTTCTTC.